This is a list of T cell receptor beta chains from one sample in a study of CD8+CD57+ T cells in acquired aplastic anemia. MiXCR, applied by TCRdb to the reads, yields one record per CDR3 protein. The sample lists 150,000 to 200,000 distinct CDR3 sequences, around half occurring once. Sequenced input: sorted CD4+, CD8+, or CD8+CD57+ T cells (not recorded which) from PBMCs. The receptors here all came from a human donor with aplastic anemia. Both conserved end residues are part of each CDR3. The order of the fields is CDR3 length, clone size, V gene, J gene, D gene, CDR3 DNA, CDR3 protein. A D gene is named only where the DNA matches it firmly. Size is omitted from some rows. Given values are once, few, many or a class for expanded clones.

len: 13
abundance: -
v_gene: TRBV20-1
j_gene: TRBJ1-6
d_gene: TRBD1
CDR3nt: TGCAGTGCTAGCCGGGACAGTAATTCACCCCCCCACTTC
CDR3aa: CSASRDSNSPPHF

len: 14
abundance: many
v_gene: TRBV5-4
j_gene: TRBJ2-6
d_gene: -
CDR3nt: TGTGCCAGCACCAGGTCAGGAGGGGCCAACGTCCTGACTTTC
CDR3aa: CASTRSGGANVLTF

len: 17
abundance: few
v_gene: TRBV10-3
j_gene: TRBJ2-5
d_gene: TRBD2
CDR3nt: TGTGCCATCAGTGGGCTAGCGGGCCTACATACTCAAGAGACCCAGTACTTC
CDR3aa: CAISGLAGLHTQETQYF

len: 11
abundance: -
v_gene: TRBV12-3/TRBV12-4
j_gene: TRBJ2-5
d_gene: -
CDR3nt: TGTGCCAGCAGTGCCGGGGAGACCCAGTACTTC
CDR3aa: CASSAGETQYF

len: 16
abundance: many
v_gene: TRBV7-2
j_gene: TRBJ1-3
d_gene: -
CDR3nt: TGTGCCAGCAGCTTAGGTCCCGGGTCCTCTGGAAACACCATATATTTT
CDR3aa: CASSLGPGSSGNTIYF

len: 15
abundance: -
v_gene: TRBV25-1
j_gene: TRBJ2-5
d_gene: -
CDR3nt: TGTGCCAGCAGCCAAGATTGGCGGGGCCAAGAGGCCCAGTACTTC
CDR3aa: CASSQDWRGQEAQYF

len: 12
abundance: many
v_gene: TRBV5-4
j_gene: TRBJ2-7
d_gene: -
CDR3nt: TGTGCCAGCAGCTCCCCGGACTACGAGCAGTACTTC
CDR3aa: CASSSPDYEQYF

len: 16
abundance: many
v_gene: TRBV7-7
j_gene: TRBJ2-2
d_gene: -
CDR3nt: TGTGCTAGCAGCTCAAAGTCCCCAGTGAACACCGGGGAGCTGTTTTTT
CDR3aa: CASSSKSPVNTGELFF

len: 17
abundance: many
v_gene: TRBV5-1
j_gene: TRBJ1-6
d_gene: -
CDR3nt: TGCGCCAGCAGCTACTTCCAACAGGGAATCTATAATTCACCCCTCCACTTT
CDR3aa: CASSYFQQGIYNSPLHF

len: 15
abundance: -
v_gene: TRBV18
j_gene: TRBJ1-1
d_gene: -
CDR3nt: TGTGCCAGCTCACCACGCCCCGCGATGGAACCTGAAGCTTTCTTT
CDR3aa: CASSPRPAMEPEAFF

len: 16
abundance: -
v_gene: TRBV4-3
j_gene: TRBJ2-7
d_gene: TRBD1
CDR3nt: TGCGCCAGCAGCCAAGGACGGGGACAGGGGGACTACGAGCAGTACTTC
CDR3aa: CASSQGRGQGDYEQYF

len: 13
abundance: many
v_gene: TRBV5-8
j_gene: TRBJ2-1
d_gene: -
CDR3nt: TGTGCCAGCAGCTTGGTGTCCTACAATGAGCAGTTCTTC
CDR3aa: CASSLVSYNEQFF

len: 15
abundance: -
v_gene: TRBV20-1
j_gene: TRBJ2-5
d_gene: -
CDR3nt: TGCAGTGCTAGCGTCCCAGGGTTGAACCAAGAGACCCAGTACTTC
CDR3aa: CSASVPGLNQETQYF

len: 12
abundance: many
v_gene: TRBV29-1
j_gene: TRBJ2-7
d_gene: TRBD1
CDR3nt: TGCAGCGTGGGACAGAACTCCTACGAGCAGTACTTC
CDR3aa: CSVGQNSYEQYF

len: 13
abundance: many
v_gene: TRBV12-3/TRBV12-4
j_gene: TRBJ1-5
d_gene: -
CDR3nt: TGTGCCAGCAGTTTCGCCGAGCGGCAGCCCCAGCATTTT
CDR3aa: CASSFAERQPQHF

len: 16
abundance: many
v_gene: TRBV9
j_gene: TRBJ2-5
d_gene: -
CDR3nt: TGTGCCAGCAGCGCAATACCTGCAGGCCCCGGAGAGACCCAGTACTTC
CDR3aa: CASSAIPAGPGETQYF

len: 16
abundance: -
v_gene: TRBV4-3
j_gene: TRBJ1-3
d_gene: -
CDR3nt: TGCGCCAGCAGCCAAGAGTCGGGGTCTGGTGGAAACACCATATATTTT
CDR3aa: CASSQESGSGGNTIYF

len: 15
abundance: few
v_gene: TRBV19
j_gene: TRBJ2-7
d_gene: TRBD1
CDR3nt: TGTGCCAGTAGTATCGGACAGGGAAGCACCTACGAGCAGTACTTC
CDR3aa: CASSIGQGSTYEQYF

len: 12
abundance: many
v_gene: TRBV30
j_gene: TRBJ2-3
d_gene: -
CDR3nt: TGTGCCTGGAGTGTATCCACAGATACGCAGTATTTT
CDR3aa: CAWSVSTDTQYF

len: 13
abundance: many
v_gene: TRBV5-4
j_gene: TRBJ2-1
d_gene: TRBD2
CDR3nt: TGTGCCAGCAGCTTGGGACTAGCGGGTGAGCAGTTCTTC
CDR3aa: CASSLGLAGEQFF

len: 15
abundance: many
v_gene: TRBV13
j_gene: TRBJ2-3
d_gene: -
CDR3nt: TGTGCCAGCATCAAAGGGCACACCAGCACAGATACGCAGTATTTT
CDR3aa: CASIKGHTSTDTQYF

len: 14
abundance: many
v_gene: TRBV7-2
j_gene: TRBJ1-3
d_gene: -
CDR3nt: TGTGCCAGCAGCTTAAGTACCCCCGGAAACACCATATATTTT
CDR3aa: CASSLSTPGNTIYF

len: 14
abundance: many
v_gene: TRBV4-1
j_gene: TRBJ2-7
d_gene: -
CDR3nt: TGCGCCAGCAGCCACCCGACAAGATCATACGAGCAGTACTTC
CDR3aa: CASSHPTRSYEQYF

len: 12
abundance: few
v_gene: TRBV10-3
j_gene: TRBJ1-2
d_gene: -
CDR3nt: TGTGCCAGCATGCCCAGGGAAAATGGCTACACCTTC
CDR3aa: CASMPRENGYTF

len: 16
abundance: many
v_gene: TRBV19
j_gene: TRBJ2-5
d_gene: TRBD2
CDR3nt: TGTGCCAGTAGTATAGTTACTAGCGGAACCCAAGAGACCCAGTACTTC
CDR3aa: CASSIVTSGTQETQYF

len: 12
abundance: many
v_gene: TRBV24-1
j_gene: TRBJ1-1
d_gene: -
CDR3nt: TGTGCCACCAGTGATTCCACTTCTGAAGCTTTCTTT
CDR3aa: CATSDSTSEAFF

len: 17
abundance: few
v_gene: TRBV18
j_gene: TRBJ1-5
d_gene: -
CDR3nt: TGTGCCAGCTCACCGGGGGGGGGCAGGTTAGGGAATCAGCCCCAGCATTTT
CDR3aa: CASSPGGGRLGNQPQHF

len: 12
abundance: many
v_gene: TRBV14
j_gene: TRBJ1-3
d_gene: -
CDR3nt: TGTGCCAGCAGCCAGGTCTCGACAGTCATATATTTT
CDR3aa: CASSQVSTVIYF

len: 13
abundance: few
v_gene: TRBV6-5
j_gene: TRBJ2-7
d_gene: -
CDR3nt: TGTGTCAGCAGTTACCCTGGCAGGGGCGAGCAGTACTTC
CDR3aa: CVSSYPGRGEQYF

len: 13
abundance: many
v_gene: TRBV7-7
j_gene: TRBJ2-3
d_gene: -
CDR3nt: TGTGCTAGCAGCTTAATTCTAACAGATACGCAGTATTTT
CDR3aa: CASSLILTDTQYF

len: 16
abundance: few
v_gene: TRBV27
j_gene: TRBJ2-3
d_gene: TRBD2
CDR3nt: TGTGCCAGCAGGCGACCGGGACTAGCGGTCGCAGATACGCAGTATTTT
CDR3aa: CASRRPGLAVADTQYF

len: 14
abundance: -
v_gene: TRBV25-1
j_gene: TRBJ2-7
d_gene: -
CDR3nt: TGTGCCAGTAGCTTTGCTTCTAGCTCCTACGAGCAGTACTTC
CDR3aa: CASSFASSSYEQYF

len: 13
abundance: many
v_gene: TRBV20-1
j_gene: TRBJ2-7
d_gene: TRBD1
CDR3nt: TGCAGTGCTAGGGGGACAGGGGGCTACGAGCAGTACTTC
CDR3aa: CSARGTGGYEQYF

len: 13
abundance: -
v_gene: TRBV29-1
j_gene: TRBJ2-5
d_gene: TRBD2
CDR3nt: TGCAGCGCCTTGACTAGCGGCCAAGAGACCCAGTACTTC
CDR3aa: CSALTSGQETQYF

len: 15
abundance: once
v_gene: TRBV10-3
j_gene: TRBJ2-6
d_gene: TRBD1
CDR3nt: TGTGCCATCAGTGCGACAGGGCCTGGGGCCAACGTCCTGACTTTC
CDR3aa: CAISATGPGANVLTF

len: 17
abundance: few
v_gene: TRBV12-3/TRBV12-4
j_gene: TRBJ1-2
d_gene: TRBD1
CDR3nt: TGTGCCAGCAGTTCTTGGGACAGGCCCCTAAACCACTATGGCTACACCTTC
CDR3aa: CASSSWDRPLNHYGYTF

len: 14
abundance: few
v_gene: TRBV9
j_gene: TRBJ2-7
d_gene: -
CDR3nt: TGTGCCAGCAGCGTAGAGGGCAAAACCTACGAGCAGTACTTC
CDR3aa: CASSVEGKTYEQYF

len: 13
abundance: few
v_gene: TRBV10-2
j_gene: TRBJ1-1
d_gene: -
CDR3nt: TGCGCCAGCAGAAGTTCAGGGAACACTGAAGCTTTCTTT
CDR3aa: CASRSSGNTEAFF

len: 14
abundance: many
v_gene: TRBV20-1
j_gene: TRBJ2-1
d_gene: TRBD2
CDR3nt: TGCAGTGCTAATCCGGGACTAGCGGGGGATGAGCAGTTCTTC
CDR3aa: CSANPGLAGDEQFF

len: 15
abundance: -
v_gene: TRBV5-5
j_gene: TRBJ2-3
d_gene: TRBD2
CDR3nt: TGTGCCAGCAGCTCGCAGCGGGGGGACACAGATACGCAGTATTTT
CDR3aa: CASSSQRGDTDTQYF

len: 15
abundance: -
v_gene: TRBV24-1
j_gene: TRBJ1-2
d_gene: -
CDR3nt: TGTGCCACCAGTGATTCACAGGGCACTAACTATGGCTACACCTTC
CDR3aa: CATSDSQGTNYGYTF

len: 16
abundance: -
v_gene: TRBV15
j_gene: TRBJ2-1
d_gene: -
CDR3nt: TGTGCCACCAGCAGACCCCAGGGCCGATCATGGAATGAGCAGTCCTTC
CDR3aa: CATSRPQGRSWNEQSF

len: 17
abundance: many
v_gene: TRBV5-1
j_gene: TRBJ1-2
d_gene: TRBD1
CDR3nt: TGCGCCAGCAGCCAATTGTTATCCGGGACAGGGGACTATGGCTACACCTTC
CDR3aa: CASSQLLSGTGDYGYTF

len: 15
abundance: -
v_gene: TRBV15
j_gene: TRBJ2-7
d_gene: -
CDR3nt: TGTGCCACCAGCAGAGACTGGGGGAGCTCCTACGAGCAGTACTTC
CDR3aa: CATSRDWGSSYEQYF

len: 15
abundance: many
v_gene: TRBV4-3
j_gene: TRBJ2-7
d_gene: TRBD1
CDR3nt: TGCGCCAGCAGCCCAGGGACAGGGAGCTCCTACGAGCAGTACTTC
CDR3aa: CASSPGTGSSYEQYF

len: 13
abundance: many
v_gene: TRBV12-3/TRBV12-4
j_gene: TRBJ1-5
d_gene: -
CDR3nt: TGTGCCAGCAGTTTAGCGCGGGATCAGCCCCAGCATTTT
CDR3aa: CASSLARDQPQHF

len: 14
abundance: many
v_gene: TRBV5-1
j_gene: TRBJ2-2
d_gene: -
CDR3nt: TGCGCCAGCAGCTTGGGCACGGGGAACGGGGAGCTGTTTTTT
CDR3aa: CASSLGTGNGELFF

len: 16
abundance: -
v_gene: TRBV3-1
j_gene: TRBJ2-7
d_gene: TRBD2
CDR3nt: TGTGCCAGCAGCCAAGCGGGGGCCGGGACTAGCGGGAAGCAGTACTTC
CDR3aa: CASSQAGAGTSGKQYF

len: 15
abundance: many
v_gene: TRBV20-1
j_gene: TRBJ1-2
d_gene: -
CDR3nt: TGCAGTGCTAGAGATAGTCAGAAACTTAACTATGGCTACACCTTC
CDR3aa: CSARDSQKLNYGYTF

len: 15
abundance: -
v_gene: TRBV7-3
j_gene: TRBJ2-3
d_gene: TRBD2
CDR3nt: TGTGCCAGCAGCTTAAGGCGGGGGGGCTTTGATACGCAGTATTTT
CDR3aa: CASSLRRGGFDTQYF

len: 13
abundance: few
v_gene: TRBV7-8
j_gene: TRBJ2-5
d_gene: -
CDR3nt: TGTGCCAGCAGCCCCGAACGGCAAGAGACCCAGTACTTC
CDR3aa: CASSPERQETQYF

len: 12
abundance: -
v_gene: TRBV12-3/TRBV12-4
j_gene: TRBJ1-3
d_gene: -
CDR3nt: TGTGCCAGCAGCGGTGGCGGAAACACCATATATTTT
CDR3aa: CASSGGGNTIYF

len: 15
abundance: once
v_gene: TRBV2
j_gene: TRBJ1-3
d_gene: TRBD1
CDR3nt: TGTGCCAGCAGGCGACAGGGCGGCGCGGGAAACACCATATATTTT
CDR3aa: CASRRQGGAGNTIYF